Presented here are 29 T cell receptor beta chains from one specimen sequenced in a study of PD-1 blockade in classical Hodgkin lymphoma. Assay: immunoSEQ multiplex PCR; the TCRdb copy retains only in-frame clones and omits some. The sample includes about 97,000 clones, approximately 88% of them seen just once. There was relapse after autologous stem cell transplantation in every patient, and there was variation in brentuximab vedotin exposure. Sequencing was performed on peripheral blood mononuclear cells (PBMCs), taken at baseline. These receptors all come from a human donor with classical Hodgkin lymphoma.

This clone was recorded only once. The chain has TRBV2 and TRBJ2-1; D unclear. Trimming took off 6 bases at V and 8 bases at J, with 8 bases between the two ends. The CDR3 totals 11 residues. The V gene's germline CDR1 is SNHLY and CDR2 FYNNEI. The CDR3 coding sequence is TGTGCCAGCAGCTCCCGGGATGAGCAGTTCTTC. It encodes CASSSRDEQFF.

The DNA of the CDR3 is TGTGCCAGCAGCTTAGCGGTACGGACAGATACGCAGTATTTT. Its translation: CASSLAVRTDTQYF. The rearrangement links TRBV7-2 to TRBJ2-3; D gene uncertain. V shed 0 bases and J shed 3 bases, with 7 bases lying between them. CDR3 size: 14 residues. Germline CDR1 and CDR2: SGHTA and FQGNSA.

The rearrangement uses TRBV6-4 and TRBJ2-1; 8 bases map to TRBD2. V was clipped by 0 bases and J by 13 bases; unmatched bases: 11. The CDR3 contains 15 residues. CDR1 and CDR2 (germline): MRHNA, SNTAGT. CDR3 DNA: TGTGCCAGCAGTGACTCCCCTCCGGGACTAGGGTTCCAGTTCTTC. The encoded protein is CASSDSPPGLGFQFF.

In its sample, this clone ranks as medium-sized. DNA of the CDR3: TGTGCCAGCGGCCGGGACAGGGACCACGAGCAGTACTTC. Its protein is CASGRDRDHEQYF. The chain links TRBV5-4 to TRBJ2-7, with TRBD1 matching over 9 bases. The CDR3 is 13 residues long. With V trimmed by 7 bases and J by 5 bases, 7 bases remained unmatched. Germline CDR1 SGHNT, CDR2 YYREEE (reference sequence).

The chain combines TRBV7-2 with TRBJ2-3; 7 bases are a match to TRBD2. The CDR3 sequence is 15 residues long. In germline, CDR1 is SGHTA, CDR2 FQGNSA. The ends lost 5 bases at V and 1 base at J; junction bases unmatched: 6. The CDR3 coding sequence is TGTGCCAGCAGCGTACTAGCGACGGGCACAGATACGCAGTATTTT. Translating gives CASSVLATGTDTQYF.

The CDR3 here is CASSVTLTETQYF. The DNA for the CDR3 is TGTGCCAGCAGCGTGACCTTGACCGAGACCCAGTACTTC. The V gene is TRBV11-1, the J gene TRBJ2-5; D is ambiguous. CDR1 and CDR2 from the germline V gene are SGHAT and FQDESV (reference sequence). Trimming took 5 bases from V and 5 from J, leaving 12 bases between them. The length of the CDR3 is 13 residues.

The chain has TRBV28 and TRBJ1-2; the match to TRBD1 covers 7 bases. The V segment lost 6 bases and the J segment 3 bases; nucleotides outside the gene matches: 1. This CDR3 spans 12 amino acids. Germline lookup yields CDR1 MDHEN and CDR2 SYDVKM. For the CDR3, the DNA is TGTGCCAGCAGCACAGGGGACTATGGCTACACCTTC. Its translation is CASSTGDYGYTF.

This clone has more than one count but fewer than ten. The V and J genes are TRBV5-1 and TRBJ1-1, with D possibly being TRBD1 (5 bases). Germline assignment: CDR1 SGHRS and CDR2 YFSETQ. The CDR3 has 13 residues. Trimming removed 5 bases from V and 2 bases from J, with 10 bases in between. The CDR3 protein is CASSYQGNTEAFF. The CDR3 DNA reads TGCGCCAGCAGTTACCAGGGAAACACTGAAGCTTTCTTT.

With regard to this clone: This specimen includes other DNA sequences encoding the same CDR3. As DNA, the CDR3 is TGTGCCAGCAGCTTGCAGGGCGGGACTGAAGCTTTCTTT. Translating gives CASSLQGGTEAFF. This rearrangement joins TRBV7-9 to TRBJ1-1, with TRBD1 as a possible D gene (5 bases). CDR3 length equals 13 residues. The V and J ends lost 3 bases and 5 bases respectively, with 10 bases between them. CDR1 SEHNR and CDR2 FQNEAQ come from the germline V gene (reference sequence).

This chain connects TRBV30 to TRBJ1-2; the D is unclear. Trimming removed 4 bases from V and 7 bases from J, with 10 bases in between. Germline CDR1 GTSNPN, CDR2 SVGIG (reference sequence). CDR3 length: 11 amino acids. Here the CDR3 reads CAWTPIGGYTF. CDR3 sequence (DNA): TGTGCCTGGACACCCATAGGTGGCTACACCTTC.

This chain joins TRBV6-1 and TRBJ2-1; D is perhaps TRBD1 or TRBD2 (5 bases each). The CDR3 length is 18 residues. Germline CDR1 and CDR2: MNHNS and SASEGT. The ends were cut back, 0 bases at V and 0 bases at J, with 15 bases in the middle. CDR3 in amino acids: CASSEAGVAPSSYNEQFF. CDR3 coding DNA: TGTGCCAGCAGTGAAGCGGGGGTAGCGCCCAGCTCCTACAATGAGCAGTTCTTC.

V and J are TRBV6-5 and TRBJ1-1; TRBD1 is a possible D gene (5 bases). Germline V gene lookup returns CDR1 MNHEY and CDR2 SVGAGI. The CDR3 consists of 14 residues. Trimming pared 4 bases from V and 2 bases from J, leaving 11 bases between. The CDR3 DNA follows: TGTGCCAGCAGTTTGGCACGGGACAACACTGAAGCTTTCTTT. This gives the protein CASSLARDNTEAFF.

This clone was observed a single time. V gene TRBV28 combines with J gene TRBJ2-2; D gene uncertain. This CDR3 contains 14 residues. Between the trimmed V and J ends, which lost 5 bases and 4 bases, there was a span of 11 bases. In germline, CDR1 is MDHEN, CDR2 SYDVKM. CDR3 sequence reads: CASSPPPFTGELFF. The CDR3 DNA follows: TGTGCCAGCAGTCCCCCCCCATTCACCGGGGAGCTGTTTTTT.

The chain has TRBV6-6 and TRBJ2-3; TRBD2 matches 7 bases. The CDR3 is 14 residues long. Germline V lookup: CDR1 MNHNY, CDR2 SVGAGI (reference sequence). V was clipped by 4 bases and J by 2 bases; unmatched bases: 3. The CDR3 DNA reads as TGTGCCAGCAGTTTTCGGGGGGTCACAGATACGCAGTATTTT. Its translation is CASSFRGVTDTQYF.

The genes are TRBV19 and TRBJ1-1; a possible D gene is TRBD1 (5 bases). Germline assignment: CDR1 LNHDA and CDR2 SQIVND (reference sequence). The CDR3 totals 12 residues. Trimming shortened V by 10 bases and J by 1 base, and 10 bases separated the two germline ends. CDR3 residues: CATLTGNTEAFF. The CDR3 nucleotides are TGTGCCACCCTAACAGGGAACACTGAAGCTTTCTTT.

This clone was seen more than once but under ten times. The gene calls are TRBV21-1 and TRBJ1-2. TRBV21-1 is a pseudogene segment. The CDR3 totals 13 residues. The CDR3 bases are TGTGCCAGCAGCAATCTTCCTAACTATGGCTACACCTTC. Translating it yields CASSNLPNYGYTF.

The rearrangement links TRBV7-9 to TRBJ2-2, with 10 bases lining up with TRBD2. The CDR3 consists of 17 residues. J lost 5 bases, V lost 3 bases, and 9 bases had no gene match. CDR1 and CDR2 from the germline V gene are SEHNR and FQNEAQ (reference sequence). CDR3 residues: CASSLASGSPGTGELFF. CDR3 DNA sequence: TGTGCCAGCAGCTTGGCTAGCGGGAGCCCCGGGACCGGGGAGCTGTTTTTT.

The CDR3 protein is CASSLGGSWSQETQYF. The CDR3 DNA reads TGCGCCAGCAGCTTGGGAGGGTCCTGGAGCCAAGAGACCCAGTACTTC. The chain combines TRBV5-1 with TRBJ2-5; a possible D gene is TRBD2 (5 bases). The CDR3 consists of 16 residues. Germline-derived CDR1 and CDR2 are SGHRS and YFSETQ. V lost 0 bases and J lost 1, with 13 bases in between.

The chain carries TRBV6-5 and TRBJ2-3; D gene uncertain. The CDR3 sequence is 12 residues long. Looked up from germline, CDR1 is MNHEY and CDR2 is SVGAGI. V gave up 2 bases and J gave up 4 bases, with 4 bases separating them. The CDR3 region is CASSYRADTQYF. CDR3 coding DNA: TGTGCCAGCAGTTACAGGGCAGATACGCAGTATTTT.

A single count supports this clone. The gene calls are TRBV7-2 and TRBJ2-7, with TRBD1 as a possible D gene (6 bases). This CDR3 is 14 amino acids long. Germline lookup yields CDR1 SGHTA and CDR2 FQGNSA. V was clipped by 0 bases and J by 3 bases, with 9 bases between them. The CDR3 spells CASSLAQGRYEQYF. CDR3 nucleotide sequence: TGTGCCAGCAGCTTAGCGCAGGGGCGCTACGAGCAGTACTTC.

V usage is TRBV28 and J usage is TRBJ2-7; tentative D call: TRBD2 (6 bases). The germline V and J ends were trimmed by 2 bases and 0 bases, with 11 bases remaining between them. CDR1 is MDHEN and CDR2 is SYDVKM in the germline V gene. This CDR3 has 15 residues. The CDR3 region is CASSLPGLLSYEQYF. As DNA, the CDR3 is TGTGCCAGCAGTTTACCGGGACTTCTCTCCTACGAGCAGTACTTC.

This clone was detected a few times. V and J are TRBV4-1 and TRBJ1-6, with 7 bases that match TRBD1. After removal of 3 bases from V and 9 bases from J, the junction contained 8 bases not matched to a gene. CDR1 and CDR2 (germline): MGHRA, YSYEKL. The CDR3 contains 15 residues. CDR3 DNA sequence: TGCGCCAGCAGCCAGACCACAGGGGTATCTTCACCCCTCCACTTT. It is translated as CASSQTTGVSSPLHF.

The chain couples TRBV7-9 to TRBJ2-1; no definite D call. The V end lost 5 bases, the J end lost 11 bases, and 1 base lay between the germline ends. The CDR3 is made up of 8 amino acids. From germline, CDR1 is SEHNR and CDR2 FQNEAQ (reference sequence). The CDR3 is CASSQQFF. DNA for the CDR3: TGTGCCAGCAGCCAGCAGTTCTTC. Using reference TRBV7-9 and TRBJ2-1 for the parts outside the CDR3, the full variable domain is DTGVSQNPRHKITKRGQNVTFRCDPISEHNRLYWYRQTLGQGPEFLTYFQNEAQLEKSRLLSDRFSAERPKGSFSTLEIQRTEQGDSAMYLCASSQQFFGPGTRLTVL.

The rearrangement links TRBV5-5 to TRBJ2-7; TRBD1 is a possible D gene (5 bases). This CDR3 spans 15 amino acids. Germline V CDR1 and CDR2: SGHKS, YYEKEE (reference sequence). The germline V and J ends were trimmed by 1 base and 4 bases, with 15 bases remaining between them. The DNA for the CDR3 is TGTGCCAGCAGCTTGCCCCTCGCAGGGAAGTACGAGCAGTACTTC. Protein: CASSLPLAGKYEQYF.

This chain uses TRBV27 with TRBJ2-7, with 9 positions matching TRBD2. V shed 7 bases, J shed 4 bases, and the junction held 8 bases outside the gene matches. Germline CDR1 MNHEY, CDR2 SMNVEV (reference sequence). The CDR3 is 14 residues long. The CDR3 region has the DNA TGTGCCAGCAAGCCACTAGCGGGTCAGTACGAGCAGTACTTC. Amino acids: CASKPLAGQYEQYF.

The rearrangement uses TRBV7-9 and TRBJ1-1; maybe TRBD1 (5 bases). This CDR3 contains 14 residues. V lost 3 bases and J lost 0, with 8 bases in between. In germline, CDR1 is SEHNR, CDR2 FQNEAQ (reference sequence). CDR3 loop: CASSLEGMNTEAFF. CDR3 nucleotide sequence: TGTGCCAGCAGCTTGGAGGGGATGAACACTGAAGCTTTCTTT.

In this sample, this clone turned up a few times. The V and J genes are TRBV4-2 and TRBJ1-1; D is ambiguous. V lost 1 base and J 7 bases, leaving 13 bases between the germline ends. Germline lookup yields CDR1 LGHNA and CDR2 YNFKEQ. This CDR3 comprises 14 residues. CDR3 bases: TGTGCCAGCAGCCAAGTCGGGGTAAGGAGTGAAGCTTTCTTT. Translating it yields CASSQVGVRSEAFF.

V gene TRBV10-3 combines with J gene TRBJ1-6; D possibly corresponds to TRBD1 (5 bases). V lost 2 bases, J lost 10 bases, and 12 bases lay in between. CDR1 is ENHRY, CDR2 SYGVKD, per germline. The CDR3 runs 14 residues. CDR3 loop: CAISENAGPSPLHF. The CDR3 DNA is TGTGCCATCAGTGAGAATGCAGGGCCCTCACCCCTCCACTTT.

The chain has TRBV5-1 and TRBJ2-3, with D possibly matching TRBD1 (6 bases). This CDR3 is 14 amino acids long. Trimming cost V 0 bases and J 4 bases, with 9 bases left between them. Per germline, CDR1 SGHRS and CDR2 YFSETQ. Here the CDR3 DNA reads TGCGCCAGCAGCTTGGGAGGGGGTGCAGATACGCAGTATTTT. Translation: CASSLGGGADTQYF.